This T cell receptor (beta chain) was recovered during a study of OX40 agonist ivuxolimab in advanced cancers. Across the study: Hepatocellular carcinoma, melanoma, renal cell or head and neck cancer occurred in dose-escalation patients.

Some clones are missing from TCRdb's copy, which holds only in-frame ones; the method was immunoSEQ multiplex PCR. This sample yields over 30,000 clones, of which approximately 78% are seen a single time; about 20% belongs to the top ten. About this clone: Its antigen is undetermined.

Findings and caveats of the study: Blood T cells, both CD4+ and CD8+, expanded clonally by week 6 at 0.1 to 3.0 mg/kg. There were, on average, more expanded clones in CD8+ T cells than in CD4+.

The TCR sequence derives from an adult with an advanced solid tumor such as melanoma, head and neck, liver or kidney cancer. The sequences come from CD4+ or CD8+ T cells sorted from blood, collected in a trial of the OX40 agonist ivuxolimab.

CDR3 nucleotides: TGTGCCAGCAGTGAAGCGCGGGGGGTGTATGGCTACACCTTC. This sequence encodes CASSEARGVYGYTF. The genes are TRBV2 and TRBJ1-2; possibly TRBD1 for D (5 bases). CDR3 length: 14 amino acids. Trimming cost V 0 bases and J 5 bases, with 10 bases left between them. CDR1 is SNHLY and CDR2 is FYNNEI in the germline V gene.